Listed below are T cell receptor beta chains from one sample, sequenced in a study of blood T cells in healthy people across ages. TCRdb used MiXCR to reprocess the 5' RACE reads, holding one entry per CDR3 protein. The sample gives about 1.4 million distinct CDR3 sequences, roughly 60% of which show up once; 5% to 7% is in the top ten. Sequences were obtained from blood. Source of these receptors: a man aged 18 to 35 in good health. Both conserved end residues are trimmed from each CDR3. The order of the fields is V gene, clone size, CDR3 protein. Expanded clones get a size class; other rows say once, few or many, or leave the size out.

v_gene: TRBV18
abundance: NA
CDR3aa: ASSPISVQETQY

v_gene: TRBV3-1
abundance: few
CDR3aa: ASSQDRRGTQY

v_gene: TRBV6-2/TRBV6-3
abundance: NA
CDR3aa: ASSYPRTGTYGYT

v_gene: TRBV14
abundance: NA
CDR3aa: ASSTRAPLAKNIQY

v_gene: TRBV6-1
abundance: few
CDR3aa: ASSEIMIGNEQF

v_gene: TRBV2
abundance: NA
CDR3aa: ASSGNPQAF

v_gene: TRBV15
abundance: NA
CDR3aa: ATSRSSYEQF

v_gene: TRBV15
abundance: NA
CDR3aa: ATSRDLGSYEQY

v_gene: TRBV21-1
abundance: NA
CDR3aa: ASSKGAGAANYGYT

v_gene: TRBV6-5
abundance: NA
CDR3aa: ASSYGGARDEQY

v_gene: TRBV20-1
abundance: NA
CDR3aa: SARDSSGRIQF

v_gene: TRBV6-5
abundance: NA
CDR3aa: ASSSQPQGRTEAF

v_gene: TRBV2
abundance: NA
CDR3aa: ASRALLRTDTQY

v_gene: TRBV4-2
abundance: NA
CDR3aa: ASSQEFRLADYNEQY

v_gene: TRBV27
abundance: NA
CDR3aa: ASSLSFAGQEIYGYT

v_gene: TRBV20-1
abundance: NA
CDR3aa: SARAFRRDLITYEQY

v_gene: TRBV11-2
abundance: NA
CDR3aa: ASSYGMALNYT

v_gene: TRBV24-1
abundance: few
CDR3aa: ATSDLRMRTQY

v_gene: TRBV5-1
abundance: NA
CDR3aa: ASSLRDRVYNEQF

v_gene: TRBV5-1
abundance: NA
CDR3aa: ASSSGLMRRRDYEQY

v_gene: TRBV7-2
abundance: NA
CDR3aa: ASSWRRLAGVQETQY

v_gene: TRBV29-1
abundance: NA
CDR3aa: SVEGGSGSYNEQF

v_gene: TRBV25-1
abundance: few
CDR3aa: ASSDGKQGYQETQY

v_gene: TRBV6-2/TRBV6-3
abundance: few
CDR3aa: ASSYPGQGANEQF

v_gene: TRBV3-1
abundance: NA
CDR3aa: ASSQEANGGAHNEQF

v_gene: TRBV6-7
abundance: NA
CDR3aa: ACSYSDGTTNYGYT

v_gene: TRBV5-4
abundance: NA
CDR3aa: ASSARLAGGFLTDTQY

v_gene: TRBV4-3
abundance: few
CDR3aa: ASSQDATGRNYGYT

v_gene: TRBV12-5
abundance: NA
CDR3aa: ASGENGQDLSYGYT

v_gene: TRBV7-6
abundance: NA
CDR3aa: ASSPEPGTGNGYT

v_gene: TRBV27
abundance: NA
CDR3aa: ASSSGQGITGGYT

v_gene: TRBV2
abundance: NA
CDR3aa: ASSGGLMGTDTQY

v_gene: TRBV6-2/TRBV6-3
abundance: NA
CDR3aa: ASTRQDEQY

v_gene: TRBV20-1
abundance: once
CDR3aa: SASPGTPTYNEQF

v_gene: TRBV29-1
abundance: few
CDR3aa: SVEEGGSSEQF

v_gene: TRBV11-2
abundance: NA
CDR3aa: ASTLSRPPGANVLT

v_gene: TRBV29-1
abundance: few
CDR3aa: SVEASYTQY

v_gene: TRBV5-5
abundance: few
CDR3aa: ASSLQGGGANVLT

v_gene: TRBV6-5
abundance: NA
CDR3aa: ASGTEAGGRGDTQY

v_gene: TRBV20-1
abundance: NA
CDR3aa: SANSDRPAYGVDGVYEQY

v_gene: TRBV24-1
abundance: NA
CDR3aa: ATSDLGRETQY

v_gene: TRBV20-1
abundance: few
CDR3aa: SARELDRPRVGSQETQY

v_gene: TRBV4-3
abundance: NA
CDR3aa: ASSQDWNPGTISNQPQH

v_gene: TRBV5-5
abundance: NA
CDR3aa: ASSLEGGGGQPQH

v_gene: TRBV7-2
abundance: few
CDR3aa: ASSFGTSIGDEQF

v_gene: TRBV20-1
abundance: NA
CDR3aa: SAHWGGGSAPQH

v_gene: TRBV12-3/TRBV12-4
abundance: NA
CDR3aa: ASSSGLASSSYEQY

v_gene: TRBV20-1
abundance: NA
CDR3aa: SASEGQKTFQETQY

v_gene: TRBV7-2
abundance: NA
CDR3aa: ASILDLHEQY

v_gene: TRBV5-6
abundance: NA
CDR3aa: ASSLVSMGNIQY

v_gene: TRBV3-1
abundance: NA
CDR3aa: ASSQEAAGGTDTQY

v_gene: TRBV4-3
abundance: few
CDR3aa: ASSQETGGYEQY

v_gene: TRBV12-3/TRBV12-4
abundance: few
CDR3aa: ASSGQGREQY

v_gene: TRBV10-3
abundance: NA
CDR3aa: AISRDMGETQY